This is a list of T cell receptor beta chains from one sample in a study of shared clonotypes between healthy human individuals. The assay was immunoSEQ multiplex PCR, and TCRdb's table has in-frame clones only and misses some. The sample includes roughly 530,000 clones, 90% to 96% of them seen just once. The sequenced sample was naive CD4+ T cells sorted from blood. These receptors were obtained from a woman in her thirties in good health. CDR3s include the opening cysteine and the closing phenylalanine or tryptophan. A D gene is named only where the DNA matches it firmly. A row's size may be missing; if present it is once, few, many or a size class.

j_call	d_call	v_call	clone_size	cdr3_nt	cdr3_aa
TRBJ2-3	.	TRBV25-1	once	TGTGCCAGCAGTGAATCCAAGGGGTTGACAGATACGCAGTATTTT	CASSESKGLTDTQYF
TRBJ2-5	TRBD2	TRBV27	.	TGTGCCAGCAGTTTCCGGGAGGGTGAGACCCAGTACTTC	CASSFREGETQYF
TRBJ2-3	.	TRBV19	.	TGTGCCAGTAGTCATCAGGATACTAGCACAGATACGCAGTATTTT	CASSHQDTSTDTQYF
TRBJ1-3	.	TRBV28	.	TGTGCCAGCAGTTCCTTGCCCAGCTCTGGAAACACCATATATTTT	CASSSLPSSGNTIYF
TRBJ2-7	TRBD1	TRBV6-5	.	TGTGCCAGCAGTCACTCACGAGGACAGGGCTACGAGCAGTACTTC	CASSHSRGQGYEQYF
TRBJ2-7	TRBD2	TRBV18	.	TGTGCCAGCTCACCAAAGGTTACTAGCGGGGTTTACGAGCAGTACTTC	CASSPKVTSGVYEQYF
TRBJ2-3	TRBD2	TRBV10-3	.	TGTGCCATCAGTGAGGGGACTAGGGGTACAGATACGCAGTATTTT	CAISEGTRGTDTQYF
TRBJ1-1	.	TRBV7-2	.	TGTGCCAGCAGCTTAGAAATCTGGGGGTTTCGGACTGAAGCTTTCTTT	CASSLEIWGFRTEAFF
TRBJ1-6	.	TRBV2	.	TGTGCCAGCAGTGAAGCGGTTAATTCACCCCTCCACTTT	CASSEAVNSPLHF
TRBJ2-2	TRBD1	TRBV7-6	.	TGTGCCAGCAGCTTAGCGGGGACAGGATTCACCGGGGAGCTGTTTTTT	CASSLAGTGFTGELFF
TRBJ2-1	.	TRBV29-1	once	TGCAGCGTTATGGTCGCCCTTGACAATGAGCAGTTCTTC	CSVMVALDNEQFF
TRBJ2-7	.	TRBV6-5	.	TGTGCCAGCAGTTACCAGGGCTCCTACGAGCAGTACTTC	CASSYQGSYEQYF
TRBJ1-5	.	TRBV6-1	.	TGTGCCAGCAGTACCCCTGGTATTCAGCCCCAGCATTTT	CASSTPGIQPQHF
TRBJ1-1	TRBD1	TRBV6-1	.	TGTGCCAGCAGTGTGGGACAGGCGAACACTGAAGCTTTCTTT	CASSVGQANTEAFF
TRBJ1-4	TRBD1	TRBV4-2	.	TGTGCCAGCAGCCGTACGGGAGGACAGGGAATTGAAAAACTGTTTTTT	CASSRTGGQGIEKLFF
TRBJ2-3	.	TRBV10-1	.	TGCGCCAGCAGTGAGTCGAGTCGAGATACGCAGTATTTT	CASSESSRDTQYF
TRBJ1-3	TRBD1	TRBV19	.	TGTGCCAGTAGTCCAGGGACAGTAGGCTCTGGAAACACCATATATTTT	CASSPGTVGSGNTIYF
TRBJ2-5	.	TRBV2	.	TGTGCCAGCAGTGCCCTCGGCGGGGGCGGTTACGAGACCCAGTACTTC	CASSALGGGGYETQYF
TRBJ1-4	.	TRBV28	.	TGTGCCAGCAGTGAACAGAAGCTCTTCGCAACTAATGAAAAACTGTTTTTT	CASSEQKLFATNEKLFF
TRBJ2-1	.	TRBV19	once	TGTGCCAGTACCCTCGACAGGAGCTCCTACAATGAGCAGTTCTTC	CASTLDRSSYNEQFF
TRBJ2-1	TRBD2	TRBV27	.	TGTGCCAGCAGCGAGGCCGGGACTAGCGGATACAATGAGCAGTTCTTC	CASSEAGTSGYNEQFF
TRBJ1-1	.	TRBV2	once	TGTGCCAGCAGAGGCGGGTTCGGGAGGCCTAAAGCTTTCTTT	CASRGGFGRPKAFF
TRBJ1-4	.	TRBV28	once	TGTGCCAGCTCCTTCGGAGGGATCAAGGAAAAACTGTTTTTT	CASSFGGIKEKLFF
TRBJ2-7	TRBD1	TRBV14	.	TGTGCCAGCAGCCAAACCAGGGGGATTAGCGCCGAGCAGTACTTC	CASSQTRGISAEQYF
TRBJ2-3	.	TRBV27	.	TGTGCCAGCAGTTTATCCGGGACCGCAGATACGCAGTATTTT	CASSLSGTADTQYF
TRBJ2-7	TRBD2	TRBV9	.	TGTGCCAGCAGCCGGAAGCGGGAGTCGTACGAGCAGTACTTC	CASSRKRESYEQYF
TRBJ2-1	.	TRBV28	.	TGTGCCAGCAGCTTGTACAATGAGCAGTTCTTC	CASSLYNEQFF
TRBJ1-1	.	TRBV27	.	TGTGCCAGCAGTATACCCACAGGGGAAGCTTTCTTT	CASSIPTGEAFF
TRBJ2-3	.	TRBV27	once	TGTGCCAGCAGTACCGGAGCGGATACTAGCACAGATACGCAGTATTTT	CASSTGADTSTDTQYF
TRBJ1-5	TRBD1	TRBV4-2	.	TGTGCCAGCAGCCAACAGACAGGGGTCAATCAGCCCCAGCATTTT	CASSQQTGVNQPQHF
TRBJ1-5	.	TRBV27	.	TGTGCCAGCAGTTTTTCTGGGGGGATCAATCAGCCCCAGCATTTT	CASSFSGGINQPQHF
TRBJ2-7	TRBD2	TRBV5-1	.	TGCGCCAGCAGCCTCGAACTAGCGGGAGGCCCCTTTTACGAGCAGTACTTC	CASSLELAGGPFYEQYF
TRBJ1-2	TRBD1	TRBV28	.	TGTGCCAGCCAGGGACAGAACTATGGCTACACCTTC	CASQGQNYGYTF
TRBJ2-7	TRBD1	TRBV28	.	TGTGCCAGCAGTCCTCAAGGACAGGGCGCCTACGAGCAGTACTTC	CASSPQGQGAYEQYF